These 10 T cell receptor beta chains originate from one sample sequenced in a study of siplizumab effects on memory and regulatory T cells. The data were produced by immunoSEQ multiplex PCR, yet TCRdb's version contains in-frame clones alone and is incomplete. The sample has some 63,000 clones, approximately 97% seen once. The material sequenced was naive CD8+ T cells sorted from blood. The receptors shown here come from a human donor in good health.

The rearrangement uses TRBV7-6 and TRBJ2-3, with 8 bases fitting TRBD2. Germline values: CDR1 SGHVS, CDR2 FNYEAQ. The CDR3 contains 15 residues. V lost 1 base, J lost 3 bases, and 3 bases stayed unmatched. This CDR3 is CASSLGRGGTDTQYF. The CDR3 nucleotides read TGTGCCAGCAGCTTAGGTCGGGGGGGAACAGATACGCAGTATTTT.

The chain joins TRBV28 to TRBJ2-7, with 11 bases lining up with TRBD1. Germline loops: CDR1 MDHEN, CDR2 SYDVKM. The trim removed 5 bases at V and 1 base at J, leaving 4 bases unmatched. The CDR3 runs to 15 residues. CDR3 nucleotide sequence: TGTGCCAGCAGTACCGGGACAGGGGGTTCCTACGAGCAGTACTTC. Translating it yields CASSTGTGGSYEQYF.

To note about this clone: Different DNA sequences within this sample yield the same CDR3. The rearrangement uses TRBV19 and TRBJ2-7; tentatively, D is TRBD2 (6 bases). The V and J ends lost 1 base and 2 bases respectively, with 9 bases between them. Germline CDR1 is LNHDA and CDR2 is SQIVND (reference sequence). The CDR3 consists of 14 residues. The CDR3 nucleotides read TGTGCCAGTAGTATAGGGACGGGGGCCTACGAGCAGTACTTC. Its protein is CASSIGTGAYEQYF. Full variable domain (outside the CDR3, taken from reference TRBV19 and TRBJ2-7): DGGITQSPKYLFRKEGQNVTLSCEQNLNHDAMYWYRQDPGQGLRLIYYSQIVNDFQKGDIAEGYSVSREKKESFPLTVTSAQKNPTAFYLCASSIGTGAYEQYFGPGTRLTVT.

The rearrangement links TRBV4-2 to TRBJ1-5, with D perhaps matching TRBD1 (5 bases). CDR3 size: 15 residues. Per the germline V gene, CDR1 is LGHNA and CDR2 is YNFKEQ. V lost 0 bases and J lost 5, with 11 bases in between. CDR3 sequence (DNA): TGTGCCAGCAGCCAAGACAGGGAAATATATCAGCCCCAGCATTTT. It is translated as CASSQDREIYQPQHF.

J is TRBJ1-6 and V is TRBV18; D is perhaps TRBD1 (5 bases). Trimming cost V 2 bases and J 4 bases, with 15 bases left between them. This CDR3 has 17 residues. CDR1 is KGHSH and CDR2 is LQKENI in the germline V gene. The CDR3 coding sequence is TGTGCCAGCTCACCAACATCCCCGGACACATATAATTCACCCCTCCACTTT. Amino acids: CASSPTSPDTYNSPLHF.

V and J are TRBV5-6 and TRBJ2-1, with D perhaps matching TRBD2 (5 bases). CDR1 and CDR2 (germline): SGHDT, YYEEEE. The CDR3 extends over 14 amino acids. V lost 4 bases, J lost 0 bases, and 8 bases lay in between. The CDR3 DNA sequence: TGTGCCAGCAGCCTCCGGGACTCCTACAATGAGCAGTTCTTC. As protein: CASSLRDSYNEQFF.

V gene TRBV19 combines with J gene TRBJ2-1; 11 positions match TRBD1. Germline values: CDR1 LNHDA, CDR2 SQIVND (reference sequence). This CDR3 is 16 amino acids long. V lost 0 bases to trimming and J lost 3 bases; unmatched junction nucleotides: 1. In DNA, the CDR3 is TGTGCCAGTAGTATAGAGGGGACAGGGGGCTACAATGAGCAGTTCTTC. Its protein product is CASSIEGTGGYNEQFF. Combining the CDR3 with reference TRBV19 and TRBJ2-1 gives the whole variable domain DGGITQSPKYLFRKEGQNVTLSCEQNLNHDAMYWYRQDPGQGLRLIYYSQIVNDFQKGDIAEGYSVSREKKESFPLTVTSAQKNPTAFYLCASSIEGTGGYNEQFFGPGTRLTVL.

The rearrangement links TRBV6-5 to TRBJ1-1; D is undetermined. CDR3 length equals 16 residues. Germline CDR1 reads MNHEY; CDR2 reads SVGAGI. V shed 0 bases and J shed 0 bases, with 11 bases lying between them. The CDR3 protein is CASSYSSPGLNTEAFF. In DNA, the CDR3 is TGTGCCAGCAGTTACTCGTCGCCGGGGTTGAACACTGAAGCTTTCTTT.

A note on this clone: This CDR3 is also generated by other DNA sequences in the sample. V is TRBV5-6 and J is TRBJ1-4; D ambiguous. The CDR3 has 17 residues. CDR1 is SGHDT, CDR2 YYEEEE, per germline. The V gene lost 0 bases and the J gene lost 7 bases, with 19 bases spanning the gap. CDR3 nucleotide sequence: TGTGCCAGCAGCTTGGCGGGAGTAGGTGATTCGGGTGAAAAACTGTTTTTT. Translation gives CASSLAGVGDSGEKLFF.

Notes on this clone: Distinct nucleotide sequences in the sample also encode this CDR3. The CDR3 DNA sequence: TGTGCCAGCTCACCGGGGGGGTCGTACGAGCAGTACTTC. Protein sequence: CASSPGGSYEQYF. This rearrangement joins TRBV27 to TRBJ2-7; TRBD2 matches 8 bases. Trimming took 8 bases from V and 4 from J; bases not matched to a gene: 7. CDR3 size: 13 residues. Looked up from germline, CDR1 is MNHEY and CDR2 is SMNVEV (reference sequence).